Here is one TCR beta chain with its context. Its antigen remains unidentified. The sample comes from a study of cytomegalovirus exposure and HLA in healthy donors. Study findings and constraints: It was reportedly the case that the classifier diagnosed cytomegalovirus status with high specificity and sensitivity. CMV antigen specificity was confirmed in vitro for three CMV-associated chains.

The V and J ends lost 0 bases and 4 bases respectively, with 12 bases between them. This CDR3 spans 15 amino acids. Germline CDR1 reads SGHRS; CDR2 reads YFSETQ. TCRdb's copy holds only in-frame clones and misses some; the assay was immunoSEQ multiplex PCR. The data contain 150,000 to 250,000 clones, about 81% of them singletons. The sequence was collected from a woman in her 30s in good health and CMV-seronegative. The V call is TRBV5-1, the J call TRBJ2-3, with D possibly matching TRBD2 (6 bases). The sequenced sample consisted of PBMCs. The CDR3 DNA follows: TGCGCCAGCAGCTTGGACGGGAGATTCGCAGATACGCAGTATTTT. Protein sequence: CASSLDGRFADTQYF.